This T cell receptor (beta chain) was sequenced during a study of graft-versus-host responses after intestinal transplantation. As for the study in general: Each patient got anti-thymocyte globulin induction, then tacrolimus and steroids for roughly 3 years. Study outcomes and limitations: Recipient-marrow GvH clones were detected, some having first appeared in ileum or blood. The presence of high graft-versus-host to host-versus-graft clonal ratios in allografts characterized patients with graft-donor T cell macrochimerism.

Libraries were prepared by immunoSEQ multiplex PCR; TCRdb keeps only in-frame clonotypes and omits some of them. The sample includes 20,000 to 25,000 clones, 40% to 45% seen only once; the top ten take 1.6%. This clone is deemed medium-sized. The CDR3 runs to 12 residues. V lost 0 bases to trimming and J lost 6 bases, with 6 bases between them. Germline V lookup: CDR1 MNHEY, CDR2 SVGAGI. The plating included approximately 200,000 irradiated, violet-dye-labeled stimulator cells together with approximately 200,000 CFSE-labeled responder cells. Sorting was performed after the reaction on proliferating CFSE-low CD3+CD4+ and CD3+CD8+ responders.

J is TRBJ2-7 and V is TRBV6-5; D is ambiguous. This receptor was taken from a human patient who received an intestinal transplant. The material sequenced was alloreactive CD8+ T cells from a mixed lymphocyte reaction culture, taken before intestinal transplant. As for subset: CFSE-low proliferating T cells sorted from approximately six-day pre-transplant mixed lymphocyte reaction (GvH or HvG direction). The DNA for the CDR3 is TGTGCCAGCAGTTACTCGGTCGGCGAGCAGTACTTC. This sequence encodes CASSYSVGEQYF.